This note documents a single T cell receptor (beta chain) sequence. The data derive from a study of blood T cell repertoires in COVID-19. For the study at large: The study drew acute and convalescent COVID-19 samples from the United States, Italy and Spain. The cDNA or gDNA used as material had been derived from T cells, B-cell-depleted T cells, or PBMCs.

Original analysis: Estimated nucleated cell counts came from reference gene primer amplification. TCRdb's copy holds only in-frame clones and misses some; the assay was immunoSEQ multiplex PCR. V, J and clone size were drawn from that table, and D and trimming were deduced from the DNA. The sample records 150,000 or so clones, 90% being singletons. The CDR3 covers 14 residues. The V gene's germline CDR1 is LNHDA and CDR2 SQIVND (reference sequence). Deletions cut 3 bases from V and 4 bases from J, with 12 bases between. V gene TRBV19 combines with J gene TRBJ1-2, with D possibly being TRBD1 (6 bases). Sequencing input: peripheral blood. The clonotype originates from a man in his fifties or sixties with active or convalescent COVID-19. The CDR3 coding sequence is TGTGCCAGTAGTATTTCCCAGGGGACCTATGGCTACACCTTC. Protein product: CASSISQGTYGYTF.